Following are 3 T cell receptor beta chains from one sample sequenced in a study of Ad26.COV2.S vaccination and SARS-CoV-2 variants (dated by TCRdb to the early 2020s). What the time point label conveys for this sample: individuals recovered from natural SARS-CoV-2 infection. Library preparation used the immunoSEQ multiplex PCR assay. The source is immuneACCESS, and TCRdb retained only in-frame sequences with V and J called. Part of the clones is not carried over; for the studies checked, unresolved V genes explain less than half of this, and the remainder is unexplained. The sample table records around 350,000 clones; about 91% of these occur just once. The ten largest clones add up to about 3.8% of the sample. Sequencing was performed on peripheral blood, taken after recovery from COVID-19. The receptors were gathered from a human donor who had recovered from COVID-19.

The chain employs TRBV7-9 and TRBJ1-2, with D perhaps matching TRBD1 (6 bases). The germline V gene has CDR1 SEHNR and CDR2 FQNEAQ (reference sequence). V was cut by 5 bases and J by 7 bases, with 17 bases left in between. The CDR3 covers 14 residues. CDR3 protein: CASSTEGTGTGYTF. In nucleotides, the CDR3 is TGTGCCAGCAGCACCGAGGGCACAGGGACTGGCTACACCTTC.

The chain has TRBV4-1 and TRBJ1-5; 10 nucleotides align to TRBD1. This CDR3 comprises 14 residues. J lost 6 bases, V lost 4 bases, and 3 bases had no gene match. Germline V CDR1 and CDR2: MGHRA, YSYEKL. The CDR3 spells CASSLGQGVQPQHF. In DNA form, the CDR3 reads TGCGCCAGCAGCCTTGGACAGGGGGTTCAGCCCCAGCATTTT.

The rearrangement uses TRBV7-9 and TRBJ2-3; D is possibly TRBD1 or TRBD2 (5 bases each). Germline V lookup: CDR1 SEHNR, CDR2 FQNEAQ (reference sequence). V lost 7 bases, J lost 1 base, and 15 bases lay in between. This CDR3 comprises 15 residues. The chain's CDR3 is CASIPGTRGTDTQYF. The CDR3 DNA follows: TGTGCCAGCATCCCCGGGACCAGAGGCACAGATACGCAGTATTTT.